Each of the 26 T cell receptor beta chains below was sequenced from the same sample in a study of spatial heterogeneity in lung cancer. Time point: sample taken at primary tumor resection. Whole RNA, which was extracted from tumor, nontumor lung tissue or frozen PBMC, was sequenced without any cell sorting. One entry per CDR3 protein, called by TCRdb with MiXCR from the 5' RACE reads. This table has 4,500 to 6,000 distinct CDR3 sequences, roughly 17% appearing once. Material: PBMCs, obtained at surgery. The receptors originated from a male donor with early-stage non-small cell lung cancer.

This clonotype was counted only a few times. This chain connects TRBV20-1 to TRBJ2-1; perhaps TRBD2 as D (5 bases). The germline CDR1 and CDR2 sequences are DFQATT and SNEGSKA (reference sequence). The CDR3 covers 13 residues. Trimming pared 2 bases from V and 9 bases from J, leaving 14 bases between. The CDR3 nucleotides are TGCAGTGCTAGACCAGATGTACGGGGTGAGCAGTTCTTC. Protein product: CSARPDVRGEQFF.

This clonotype appeared a few times. The V and J genes are TRBV27 and TRBJ2-3; D gene uncertain. The CDR3 covers 14 residues. CDR1 and CDR2 from the germline V gene are MNHEY and SMNVEV (reference sequence). V lost 7 bases to trimming and J lost 4 bases, with 15 bases between them. The CDR3 loop is CASINWVAPDTQYF. CDR3 DNA sequence: TGTGCCAGCATCAACTGGGTAGCACCAGATACGCAGTATTTT.

In its sample, this clonotype ranks as medium-sized. V usage is TRBV9 and J usage is TRBJ1-6, with D perhaps matching TRBD1 (5 bases). The CDR3 extends over 17 amino acids. Trimming stripped 0 bases from V and 2 bases from J, with 12 bases between. CDR1 SGDLS and CDR2 YYNGEE come from the germline V gene. In DNA form, the CDR3 reads TGTGCCAGCAGCGTAGAGGTCAGGGTGGCCTATAATTCACCCCTCCACTTT. This sequence encodes CASSVEVRVAYNSPLHF.

To note about this clonotype: A much larger clonotype is one base distant, so this may be a read error. The gene calls are TRBV9 and TRBJ2-5; TRBD2 matches at 8 bases. The CDR3 consists of 14 residues. Looked up from germline, CDR1 is SGDLS and CDR2 is YYNGEE. CDR3 nucleotide sequence: TGTGCCAGCAGCCTCGGGGGGGACCAAGAGAACCAGTACTTC. Translating it yields CASSLGGDQENQYF.

This clonotype was recorded many times. The chain employs TRBV7-2 and TRBJ2-7, with D unresolved. The CDR3 runs to 11 residues. Trimming left V 2 bases short and J 3 bases short, with 2 bases between. In germline, CDR1 is SGHTA, CDR2 FQGNSA. CDR3 bases: TGTGCCAGCAGCTTACTCTACGAGCAGTACTTC. Its protein is CASSLLYEQYF.

By proportion, this clonotype is medium-sized (0.01 to 0.1%). The rearrangement joins TRBV5-6 to TRBJ2-7, with unresolved D. The CDR3 has 12 amino acids. Germline V lookup: CDR1 SGHDT, CDR2 YYEEEE. V lost 0 bases and J 4 bases, leaving 5 bases between the germline ends. The CDR3 loop is CASSLVQYEQYF. The CDR3 coding sequence is TGTGCCAGCAGCTTGGTGCAGTACGAGCAGTACTTC.

The chain is built from TRBV29-1 and TRBJ2-7, with D perhaps being TRBD1 or TRBD2 (5 bases each). CDR1 and CDR2 (germline): SQVTM, ANQGSEA. Trimming shortened V by 1 base and J by 3 bases, and 10 bases separated the two germline ends. This CDR3 comprises 13 residues. The DNA of the CDR3 is TGCAGCGTTGAAGTTCGGGGCTACTACGAGCAGTACTTC. Its translation: CSVEVRGYYEQYF.

Only one count was recorded for this clonotype. The chain joins TRBV19 to TRBJ2-2, with a possible D match to TRBD1 (5 bases). This CDR3 is 14 amino acids long. Germline V gene data show CDR1 as LNHDA and CDR2 as SQIVND (reference sequence). V lost 5 bases and J 1 base, leaving 8 bases between the germline ends. CDR3 DNA: TGTGCCAGTAGTCGGCAGGGGAACACCGGGGAGCTGTTTTTT. Translated: CASSRQGNTGELFF. Variable domain in full (rest from reference TRBV19 and TRBJ2-2): DGGITQSPKYLFRKEGQNVTLSCEQNLNHDAMYWYRQDPGQGLRLIYYSQIVNDFQKGDIAEGYSVSREKKESFPLTVTSAQKNPTAFYLCASSRQGNTGELFFGEGSRLTVL.

By share, this clonotype ranks as medium-sized. V gene TRBV7-9 combines with J gene TRBJ1-1; D is undetermined. The V gene's germline CDR1 is SEHNR and CDR2 FQNEAQ (reference sequence). The length of the CDR3 is 12 residues. Trimming pared 1 base from V and 5 bases from J, leaving 5 bases between. This CDR3 is CASSLGRTEAFF. CDR3 in DNA: TGTGCCAGCAGCTTAGGGAGGACTGAAGCTTTCTTT.

About this clonotype: A read error is possible here, since a much larger clone lies one base away. The chain recombines TRBV5-5 with TRBJ1-4, with a tentative D call TRBD1 (6 bases). Trimming left V 4 bases short and J 2 bases short, with 12 bases between. The CDR3 extends over 15 amino acids. Germline CDR1 is SGHKS and CDR2 is YYEKEE (reference sequence). The CDR3 reads CASSRKGVTNEKLFF. CDR3 bases: TGTGCCAGCAGCAGAAAGGGGGTGACTAATGAAAAACTGTTTTTT.

By frequency in the sample, this clonotype is medium-sized (0.01 to 0.1%). The chain combines TRBV7-2 with TRBJ2-3, with D perhaps assigned TRBD1 or TRBD2 (7 bases each). The V and J ends lost 5 bases and 7 bases respectively, with 19 bases between them. CDR1 and CDR2 from the germline V gene are SGHTA and FQGNSA. CDR3 length equals 15 residues. CDR3 in DNA: TGTGCCAGCAGCCCCCAGGGGGGGGGACTTAATACGCAGTATTTT. Its protein product is CASSPQGGGLNTQYF.

This clonotype is labeled medium-sized. The genes are TRBV4-3 and TRBJ2-3; D may match TRBD1 or TRBD2 (6 bases each). The CDR3 extends over 18 amino acids. Germline V gene lookup returns CDR1 LGHNA and CDR2 YSLEER. V was clipped by 2 bases and J by 4 bases, with 22 bases between them. CDR3 nucleotides: TGCGCCAGCAGCCAAACCCGGGGGCTCCCCAATTGGGCAGATACGCAGTATTTT. Its translation is CASSQTRGLPNWADTQYF.

In its sample, this clonotype was seen a few times. Since a much larger clone is just one base distant, this may be a read error. The rearrangement links TRBV24-1 to TRBJ2-2; 8 bases are a match to TRBD2. The germline CDR1 and CDR2 sequences are KGHDR and SFDVKD. The CDR3 sequence is 14 residues long. The CDR3 DNA sequence: TGTGCCACCAGTCCTCTAGCGGGTACCGAGGAGCTGTTTTTT. It specifies CATSPLAGTEELFF.

By share, this clonotype counts as medium-sized. J is TRBJ2-7 and V is TRBV20-1; D is uncertain. V was trimmed by 2 bases and J by 2 bases, leaving 13 bases between them. Germline assignment: CDR1 DFQATT and CDR2 SNEGSKA (reference sequence). The length of the CDR3 is 14 residues. The CDR3, as DNA: TGCAGTGCTAGATTCCATCGAAATGCCTACGAGCAGTACTTC. Translation: CSARFHRNAYEQYF.

This clonotype ranks as medium-sized. The chain couples TRBV6-2 or TRBV6-3 to TRBJ2-2; D unclear. CDR3 length: 17 amino acids. Trimming took off 2 bases at V and 6 bases at J, with 19 bases between the two ends. From germline, CDR1 is MNHEY and CDR2 SVGEGT. The CDR3 sequence: CASSYPGSAVYPGELFF. DNA of the CDR3: TGTGCCAGCAGTTACCCCGGGTCGGCCGTCTACCCCGGGGAGCTGTTTTTT.

This clonotype was counted once. The J gene is TRBJ2-3, the V gene TRBV20-1; D is possibly TRBD1 or TRBD2 (6 bases each). There are 16 residues in the CDR3. Trimming stripped 0 bases from V and 2 bases from J, with 15 bases between. Germline values: CDR1 DFQATT, CDR2 SNEGSKA (reference sequence). The CDR3 spells CSARDQRGAFTDTQYF. Here the CDR3 DNA reads TGCAGTGCTAGAGATCAGAGGGGGGCTTTCACAGATACGCAGTATTTT.

In its sample, this clonotype ranks as medium-sized. DNA of the CDR3: TGTGCCAGCAGCTCCCGCGGGACAGGGGACCAAAGTTCTATCTACAATGAGCAGTTCTTC. Its translation is CASSSRGTGDQSSIYNEQFF. J is TRBJ2-1 and V is TRBV11-3, with 10 bases identical to TRBD1. Germline lookup yields CDR1 SGHNT and CDR2 YENEEA. The CDR3 contains 20 residues. V trimming: 4 bases; J trimming: 3 bases; junction bases outside the gene matches: 18.

By share of the sample, this clonotype is medium-sized. The J gene is TRBJ2-5, the V gene TRBV6-1; a possible D gene is TRBD2 (6 bases). Germline CDR1 reads MNHNS; CDR2 reads SASEGT. The CDR3 runs to 14 residues. The V end lost 6 bases, the J end lost 0 bases, and 11 bases lay between the germline ends. The CDR3 spells CASSSRGYQETQYF. Written as DNA, the CDR3 is TGTGCCAGCAGCAGCCGGGGGTACCAAGAGACCCAGTACTTC.

By share of the sample, this clonotype is medium-sized (0.01 to 0.1%). The chain carries TRBV6-1 and TRBJ1-5; D is unresolved. CDR3 length equals 15 residues. The germline CDR1 and CDR2 sequences are MNHNS and SASEGT. The V and J ends lost 3 bases and 0 bases respectively, with 9 bases between them. Here the CDR3 reads CASSDWEYSNQPQHF. The DNA for the CDR3 is TGTGCCAGCAGTGATTGGGAGTATAGCAATCAGCCCCAGCATTTT.

This clonotype is medium-sized in the sample. This chain links TRBV27 with TRBJ2-1; D possibly uses TRBD1 or TRBD2 (5 bases each). V dropped 2 bases and J dropped 1 base, with 6 bases sitting between them. CDR1 MNHEY and CDR2 SMNVEV come from the germline V gene (reference sequence). The length of the CDR3 is 14 residues. CDR3 loop: CASSLEGSYNEQFF. CDR3 DNA: TGTGCCAGCAGTTTAGAGGGGTCCTACAATGAGCAGTTCTTC.

This clonotype was detected a few times. This chain joins TRBV10-3 and TRBJ1-1, with a possible D match to TRBD1 (5 bases). This CDR3 is built from 13 residues. Trimming stripped 3 bases from V and 1 base from J, with 6 bases between. The germline gives CDR1 ENHRY, CDR2 SYGVKD. The CDR3 sequence: CAISDDRNTEAFF. The CDR3 nucleotides read TGTGCCATCAGTGACGACAGGAACACTGAAGCTTTCTTT.

The V gene is TRBV27, the J gene TRBJ2-1; D may correspond to TRBD1 or TRBD2 (5 bases each). Germline CDR1 MNHEY, CDR2 SMNVEV (reference sequence). The CDR3 is 15 amino acids. Trimming took off 4 bases at V and 2 bases at J, with 12 bases between the two ends. The DNA for the CDR3 is TGTGCCAGCAGTTACCGGGACGGACCCTACAATGAGCAGTTCTTC. Translation: CASSYRDGPYNEQFF.

This clonotype has more than one count but fewer than ten. The rearrangement links TRBV4-3 to TRBJ2-1, with TRBD1 identical over 8 bases. J was trimmed by 8 bases and V by 4 bases; bases with no gene match: 10. CDR1 is LGHNA and CDR2 is YSLEER in the germline V gene. This CDR3 has 15 residues. As DNA, the CDR3 is TGCGCCAGCAGCCTACGGGGGACAGGTTATGATGAGCAGTTCTTC. Its protein is CASSLRGTGYDEQFF.

This clonotype is a singleton in its sample. The chain couples TRBV5-1 to TRBJ2-1; TRBD1 matches at 7 bases. V lost 3 bases, J lost 8 bases, and 8 bases stayed unmatched. This CDR3 has 14 residues. Germline-derived CDR1 and CDR2 are SGHRS and YFSETQ. The CDR3: CASSSYQGVDEQFF. DNA of the CDR3: TGCGCCAGCAGCTCCTACCAGGGGGTCGATGAGCAGTTCTTC.

This clonotype is deemed medium-sized (0.01 to 0.1%). The rearrangement uses TRBV3-1 and TRBJ1-1; TRBD1 agrees at 9 bases. V shed 5 bases and J 7 bases; nucleotides not matched to a gene: 5. The CDR3 length is 13 residues. CDR1 and CDR2 (germline): LGHDT, YNNKEL (reference sequence). The DNA of the CDR3 is TGTGCCAGCAGCAACCGGGACAGGGATGAAGCTTTCTTT. Amino acid sequence: CASSNRDRDEAFF.

By share, this clonotype counts as medium-sized. The chain uses TRBV27 and TRBJ1-1; a possible D gene is TRBD1 (5 bases). Deletions cut 8 bases from V and 4 bases from J, with 14 bases between. This CDR3 is built from 13 residues. Looked up from germline, CDR1 is MNHEY and CDR2 is SMNVEV (reference sequence). The CDR3 DNA follows: TGTGCCAGCCAAACCATCGGGGGCACTGAAGCTTTCTTT. Protein sequence: CASQTIGGTEAFF.